These T cell receptor beta chains were read from a single sample in a study of T cell repertoires in cytomegalovirus infection. MiXCR, applied by TCRdb to the reads, yields one record per CDR3 protein. The sample consists of 200,000 to 300,000 distinct CDR3 sequences, over 8% of them appearing once. The sample consisted of PBMCs. The receptors were sampled from a human donor in good health (CMV status not recorded). Some clones in this sample may be carry-over from other donors' samples. Both conserved end residues are part of each CDR3. A D gene is named only where the DNA matches it firmly.

d_gene: TRBD1; j_gene: TRBJ1-2; len: 15; v_gene: TRBV6-5; CDR3aa: CASRFRTGSNYGYTF
d_gene: -; j_gene: TRBJ2-3; len: 15; v_gene: TRBV10-3; CDR3aa: CAIRITGYSTDTQYF
d_gene: TRBD2; j_gene: TRBJ2-2; len: 17; v_gene: TRBV6-2/TRBV6-3; CDR3aa: CASIQRGLAEGTGELFF
d_gene: -; j_gene: TRBJ2-7; len: 14; v_gene: TRBV30; CDR3aa: CAGKSSEKTYEQYF
d_gene: -; j_gene: TRBJ1-6; len: 15; v_gene: TRBV7-2; CDR3aa: CASSLAPVLQSPLHF
d_gene: -; j_gene: TRBJ2-7; len: 15; v_gene: TRBV6-2/TRBV6-3; CDR3aa: CASRPKGVRVHEQYF
d_gene: -; j_gene: TRBJ1-6; len: 15; v_gene: TRBV28; CDR3aa: CASSPREGENSPLHF
d_gene: -; j_gene: TRBJ2-6; len: 15; v_gene: TRBV19; CDR3aa: CASSIYGSGANVLTF
d_gene: TRBD1; j_gene: TRBJ1-2; len: 14; v_gene: TRBV20-1; CDR3aa: CSATGKGQLYGYTF
d_gene: TRBD1; j_gene: TRBJ1-2; len: 15; v_gene: TRBV19; CDR3aa: CASSGQGIDFYGYTF
d_gene: -; j_gene: TRBJ2-2; len: 16; v_gene: TRBV19; CDR3aa: CASSIQTGMNTGELFF
d_gene: -; j_gene: TRBJ2-1; len: 13; v_gene: TRBV28; CDR3aa: CASSPGPRNEQFF
d_gene: -; j_gene: TRBJ1-1; len: 14; v_gene: TRBV10-1; CDR3aa: CASSDGRKNTEAFF
d_gene: -; j_gene: TRBJ1-1; len: 14; v_gene: TRBV6-6; CDR3aa: CASSYKQENTEAFF
d_gene: TRBD1; j_gene: TRBJ1-1; len: 15; v_gene: TRBV7-8; CDR3aa: CASSEQGAMNTEAFF
d_gene: -; j_gene: TRBJ2-7; len: 15; v_gene: TRBV4-3; CDR3aa: CASSQDGTPTYEQYF
d_gene: TRBD2; j_gene: TRBJ2-7; len: 16; v_gene: TRBV7-2; CDR3aa: CASSLALGLAGYEQYF
d_gene: -; j_gene: TRBJ1-3; len: 16; v_gene: TRBV15; CDR3aa: CATSRVGGSFRNTIYF
d_gene: -; j_gene: TRBJ2-1; len: 13; v_gene: TRBV7-2; CDR3aa: CASSLASEGEQFF
d_gene: -; j_gene: TRBJ2-1; len: 11; v_gene: TRBV20-1; CDR3aa: CSARDPPEQFF
d_gene: TRBD1; j_gene: TRBJ1-2; len: 15; v_gene: TRBV7-3; CDR3aa: CASSLSQGQGDGYTF
d_gene: TRBD1; j_gene: TRBJ1-2; len: 13; v_gene: TRBV7-2; CDR3aa: CASSQRTGTGYTF
d_gene: -; j_gene: TRBJ2-5; len: 14; v_gene: TRBV12-3/TRBV12-4; CDR3aa: CASSFRAGQETQYF
d_gene: TRBD1; j_gene: TRBJ2-7; len: 13; v_gene: TRBV11-3; CDR3aa: CASSRTGEGEQYF
d_gene: TRBD2; j_gene: TRBJ2-5; len: 17; v_gene: TRBV7-2; CDR3aa: CASSRPPTSGGGETQYF
d_gene: -; j_gene: TRBJ1-3; len: 14; v_gene: TRBV29-1; CDR3aa: CSVEGGRSGNTIYF
d_gene: TRBD1; j_gene: TRBJ2-7; len: 14; v_gene: TRBV9; CDR3aa: CASSPGQGPGEQYF
d_gene: TRBD1; j_gene: TRBJ1-2; len: 16; v_gene: TRBV19; CDR3aa: CASSTPNPDRGHGYTF
d_gene: -; j_gene: TRBJ1-6; len: 18; v_gene: TRBV6-6; CDR3aa: CASSYSIVGSSYNSPLHF
d_gene: -; j_gene: TRBJ1-1; len: 14; v_gene: TRBV5-4; CDR3aa: CASSPSTFDTEAFF
d_gene: -; j_gene: TRBJ1-1; len: 14; v_gene: TRBV7-6; CDR3aa: CASSLGSSGTEAFF
d_gene: -; j_gene: TRBJ2-5; len: 16; v_gene: TRBV6-1; CDR3aa: CASSEEWGTIQETQYF
d_gene: -; j_gene: TRBJ2-1; len: 14; v_gene: TRBV2; CDR3aa: CASSRTSVFSEQFF
d_gene: TRBD1; j_gene: TRBJ1-1; len: 15; v_gene: TRBV28; CDR3aa: CASSYQQGGGAEAFF
d_gene: -; j_gene: TRBJ2-1; len: 16; v_gene: TRBV2; CDR3aa: CASSEQGRSPLGEQFF
d_gene: -; j_gene: TRBJ2-7; len: 13; v_gene: TRBV18; CDR3aa: CASSPPTAYEQYF
d_gene: -; j_gene: TRBJ2-1; len: 16; v_gene: TRBV3-1; CDR3aa: CASSQEGRSSYNEQFF
d_gene: TRBD1; j_gene: TRBJ1-5; len: 14; v_gene: TRBV12-3/TRBV12-4; CDR3aa: CASSLQGRTQPQHF
d_gene: TRBD1; j_gene: TRBJ2-7; len: 16; v_gene: TRBV7-2; CDR3aa: CASSLQGQGFSYEQYF
d_gene: -; j_gene: TRBJ1-5; len: 15; v_gene: TRBV11-2; CDR3aa: CASSPTDYSNQPQHF
d_gene: TRBD2; j_gene: TRBJ2-3; len: 16; v_gene: TRBV18; CDR3aa: CASSETSGRGPDTQYF
d_gene: TRBD1; j_gene: TRBJ2-3; len: 14; v_gene: TRBV20-1; CDR3aa: CSARFSPGQGMQYF
d_gene: -; j_gene: TRBJ1-5; len: 15; v_gene: TRBV7-9; CDR3aa: CASSCPPGANQPQHF
d_gene: -; j_gene: TRBJ1-1; len: 14; v_gene: TRBV7-2; CDR3aa: CASSLNGGATEAFF
d_gene: -; j_gene: TRBJ1-5; len: 20; v_gene: TRBV6-2/TRBV6-3; CDR3aa: CASTPSKLGGRGSSNQPQHF
d_gene: -; j_gene: TRBJ1-1; len: 16; v_gene: TRBV28; CDR3aa: CASIPAPGPSNTEAFF
d_gene: -; j_gene: TRBJ2-5; len: 15; v_gene: TRBV4-1; CDR3aa: CASSQATTGQETQYF
d_gene: -; j_gene: TRBJ1-5; len: 14; v_gene: TRBV18; CDR3aa: CASSPADSNQPQHF
d_gene: TRBD1; j_gene: TRBJ2-3; len: 16; v_gene: TRBV15; CDR3aa: CATSSRQGYGTDTQYF